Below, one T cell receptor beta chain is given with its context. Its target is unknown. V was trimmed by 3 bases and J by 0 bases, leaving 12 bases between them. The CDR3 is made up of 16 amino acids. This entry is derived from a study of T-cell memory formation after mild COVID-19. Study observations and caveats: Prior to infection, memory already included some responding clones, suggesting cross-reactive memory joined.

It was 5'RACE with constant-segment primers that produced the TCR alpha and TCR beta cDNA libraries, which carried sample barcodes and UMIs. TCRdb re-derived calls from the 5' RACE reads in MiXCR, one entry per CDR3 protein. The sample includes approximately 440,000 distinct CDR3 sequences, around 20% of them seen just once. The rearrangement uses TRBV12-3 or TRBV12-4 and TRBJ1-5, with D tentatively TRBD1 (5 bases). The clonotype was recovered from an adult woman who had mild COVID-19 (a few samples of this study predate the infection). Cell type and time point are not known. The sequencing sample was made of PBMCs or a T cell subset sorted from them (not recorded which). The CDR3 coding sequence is TGTGCCAGCAGTTTGGTCGGGACTTATAGCAATCAGCCCCAGCATTTT. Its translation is CASSLVGTYSNQPQHF.